The T cell receptor beta chain described here comes from a study of shared clonotypes between healthy human individuals (TCRdb year 2020). About the investigation overall: The cohort comprised a couple of women and three men aged 18 to 49 years. Different laboratories and diverse techniques were used to prepare libraries and sequence TCR repertoires, to increase sequencing depth and limit assay-specific biases. Per donor, three plates each were used for CD4 naive and CD4 memory, two for CD8 naive, and one for CD8 memory. To estimate repertoire size and how much clonotypes are shared between individuals, the study performed deep sequencing of blood TCR repertoires from five healthy adults. Per donor, leukapheresis produced somewhere between about 0.85 and 9.5 billion PBMCs. Summary of the overall study and its limitations: The genetic and exposure-history diversity represented was limited by the small number of donors. When a few donors were compared, the shared fraction of clonotypes was around 4.6% for naive CD4, 3.5% for naive CD8, about 2.5% for memory CD4, and approximately 0.4% for memory CD8. Even with the large sequencing depth, rarefaction of the sorted-subset datasets indicated that sequencing was incomplete. Higher generation probabilities were observed for clonotypes shared by all four sorted-subset donors than for non-shared clonotypes. Sampling was limited to blood, and TCR repertoires in tissue likely differ from TCR repertoires in blood. Naive subsets generally had larger estimated clonotype richness than memory subsets did. Pairwise subsampling led to the expectation that sequencing depth would affect the degree of clonotype sharing among donors.

Donors were healthy HIV-negative adults with no recently reported acute infections or vaccinations. Every donor was a Caucasian adult residing in Nashville, Tennessee, USA. Magnetic negative selection was used to enrich CD4+ T cells, after which naive cells were positively selected on CD45RA and the negative fraction became the memory subset. After blood collection by leukapheresis, PBMCs were isolated using Ficoll-Histopaque density gradient centrifugation and then cryopreserved in the vapor phase of liquid nitrogen. Purity and quantity of every magnetically sorted T cell population were checked by analytical flow cytometry. From each sorted fraction, genomic DNA was isolated and quantified by UV absorbance on a Nanodrop 2000c. The junction carries 8 bases between V and J, which are trimmed by 7 bases and 5 bases respectively. Taken from cysteine to phenylalanine, the CDR3 has 12 residues. The entry retains the CDR3 DNA only, 36 bases that are in frame from base 1. CDR1 KGHSH and CDR2 LQKENI are derived from the germline V gene.

TCR CDR3 regions were amplified from genomic DNA by multiplex PCR using the deep immunoSEQ assay. For each cell subset, the extracted genomic DNA was distributed evenly across all wells of several immunoSEQ 96-well plates, and each plate served as one replicate. Each replicate PCR for sorted subsets received roughly 200 ng genomic DNA, equal to tens of thousands of T cell genomes. Purified libraries were quantified with a Qubit 3.0 fluorometer, sized on a Bioanalyzer 2100, and re-quantified with the KAPA Library Quantification kit. A separate single-read 150-cycle Illumina NextSeq 550 flow cell was used to sequence each immunoSEQ 96-well plate. Processing in the source paper ran as follows. Because the immunoSEQ output held only junctional sequences and lacked quality scores, the filtering could not match the filtering applied to full-length reads. Sequences were annotated with PyIR, a Python wrapper for IgBLAST v1.9, and V/J genes and CDR3 were assigned using IMGT germline references. Any read was removed if the V/J assignment was weak (E-value above 1e-6), the CDR3 was missing, or the read contained stop codons, out-of-frame junctions, or ambiguous translated residues. A V3J clonotype was defined by an identical inferred V gene, J gene, and CDR3 amino acid sequence. To compute the percentage overlap between repertoires, the number of shared unique clonotypes was divided by the size of the smaller repertoire. Three approaches were used to assess repertoire richness: RTK rarefaction, the Chao1 estimator, and Recon v2.1 estimates of unobserved clonotypes. Generation probabilities were computed with OLGA for all TCRbeta clonotypes obtained by the gDNA method from four donors. TCRdb re-hosts the immuneACCESS table, in-frame sequences only. Its copies lack some clones; in the studies checked, an unresolved V gene accounts for under half of them, and the cause for the rest is not known. The V and J calls and clone size are taken from that table; D and trimming were inferred from the DNA. The sample table records around 2,000,000 clones; roughly 94% of these occur just once. The ten largest account for 0.1% to 0.15% of the sample.

In regard to this clone: What this receptor recognizes is not known. There are no base qualities to consult, and no much larger clone falls within one base.

The sequence joins TRBV18 to TRBJ1-4, with the D gene not clear enough to name. This receptor was taken from a young man in good health. Sequenced sample: naive CD4+ T cells sorted from blood. The intended sense of this specimen's cell subset or site label: CD45RA+ positively selected. The sequenced DNA: TGTGCCAGCTGGGATGAAAATGAAAAACTGTTTTTT. Its protein is CASWDENEKLFF. With the portions outside the CDR3 filled from the reference TRBV18 and TRBJ1-4 genes, the complete variable region becomes NAGVMQNPRHLVRRRGQEARLRCSPMKGHSHVYWYRQLPEEGLKFMVYLQKENIIDESGMPKERFSAEFPKEGPSILRIQQVVRGDSAAYFCASWDENEKLFFGSGTQLSVL.